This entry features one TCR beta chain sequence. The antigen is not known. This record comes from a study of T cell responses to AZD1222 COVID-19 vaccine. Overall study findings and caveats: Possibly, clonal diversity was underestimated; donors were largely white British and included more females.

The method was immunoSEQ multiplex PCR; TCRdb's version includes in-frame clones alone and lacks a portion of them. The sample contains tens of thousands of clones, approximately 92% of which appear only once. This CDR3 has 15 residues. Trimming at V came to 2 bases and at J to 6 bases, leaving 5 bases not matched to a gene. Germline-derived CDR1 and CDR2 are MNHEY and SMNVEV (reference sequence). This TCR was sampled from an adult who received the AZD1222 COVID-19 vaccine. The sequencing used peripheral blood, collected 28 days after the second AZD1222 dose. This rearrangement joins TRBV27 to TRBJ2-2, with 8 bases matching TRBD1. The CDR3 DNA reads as TGTGCCAGCAGTTTAGGGCAGGGGGCCCCCGGGGAGCTGTTTTTT. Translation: CASSLGQGAPGELFF.